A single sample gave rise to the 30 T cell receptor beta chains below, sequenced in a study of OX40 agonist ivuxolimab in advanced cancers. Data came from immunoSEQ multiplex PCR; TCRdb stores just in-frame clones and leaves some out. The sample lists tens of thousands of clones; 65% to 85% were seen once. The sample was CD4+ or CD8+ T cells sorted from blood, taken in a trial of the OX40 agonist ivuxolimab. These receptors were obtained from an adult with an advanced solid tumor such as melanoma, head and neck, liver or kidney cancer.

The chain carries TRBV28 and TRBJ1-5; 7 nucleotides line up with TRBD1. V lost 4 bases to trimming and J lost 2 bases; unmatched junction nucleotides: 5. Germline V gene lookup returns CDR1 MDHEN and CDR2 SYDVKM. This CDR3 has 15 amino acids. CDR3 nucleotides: TGTGCCAGCAGTTACTCAGGGGGTCGCAATCAGCCCCAGCATTTT. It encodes CASSYSGGRNQPQHF.

CDR3 region: CASIQGQTGANVLTF. CDR3 nucleotides: TGCGCCAGCATACAGGGCCAGACTGGGGCCAACGTCCTGACTTTC. The rearrangement uses TRBV5-1 and TRBJ2-6; D perhaps matches TRBD1 (6 bases). Trimming cost V 6 bases and J 2 bases, with 12 bases left between them. From germline, CDR1 is SGHRS and CDR2 YFSETQ. This CDR3 is 15 amino acids long.

The CDR3 region has the DNA TGTGCCAGCAGTAGGGGGGGGCCGCAAGAGACCCAGTACTTC. It encodes CASSRGGPQETQYF. V and J are TRBV7-6 and TRBJ2-5, with TRBD2 as a possible D gene (7 bases). V lost 6 bases to trimming and J lost 2 bases, with 13 bases between them. Germline CDR1 reads SGHVS; CDR2 reads FNYEAQ. The CDR3 covers 14 residues.

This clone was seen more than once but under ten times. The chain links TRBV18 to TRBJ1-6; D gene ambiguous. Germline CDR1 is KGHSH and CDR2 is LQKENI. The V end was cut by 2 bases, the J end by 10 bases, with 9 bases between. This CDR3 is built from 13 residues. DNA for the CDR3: TGTGCCAGCTCACCAAAACTACAGTCACCCCTCCACTTT. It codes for CASSPKLQSPLHF.

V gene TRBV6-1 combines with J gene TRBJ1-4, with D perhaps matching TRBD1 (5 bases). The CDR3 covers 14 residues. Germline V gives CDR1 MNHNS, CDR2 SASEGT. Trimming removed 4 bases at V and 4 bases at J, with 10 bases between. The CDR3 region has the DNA TGTGCCAGCAGTGGGGGGGACCTTAATGAAAAACTGTTTTTT. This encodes CASSGGDLNEKLFF.

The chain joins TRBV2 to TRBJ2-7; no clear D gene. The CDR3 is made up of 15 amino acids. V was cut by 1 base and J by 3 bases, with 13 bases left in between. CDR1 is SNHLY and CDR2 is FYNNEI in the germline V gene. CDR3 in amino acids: CASSEEDVGLYEQYF. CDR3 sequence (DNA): TGTGCCAGCAGTGAAGAAGACGTCGGGCTCTACGAGCAGTACTTC.

The CDR3 sequence: CASSWDPGQGRPEAFF. CDR3 bases: TGTGCCAGCAGCTGGGACCCGGGACAGGGTCGCCCTGAAGCTTTCTTT. The V and J genes are TRBV11-1 and TRBJ1-1; 9 bases line up with TRBD1. CDR3 length: 16 amino acids. Germline assignment: CDR1 SGHAT and CDR2 FQDESV (reference sequence). With V trimmed by 4 bases and J by 6 bases, 12 bases remained unmatched.

CDR3 in amino acids: CSASGTGWMFF. The CDR3 coding sequence is TGCAGTGCTAGCGGGACAGGGTGGATGTTTTTT. The chain combines TRBV20-1 with TRBJ2-2; TRBD1 matches at 9 bases. CDR1 and CDR2 from the germline V gene are DFQATT and SNEGSKA (reference sequence). The CDR3 runs to 11 residues. The junction had 5 bases not matched to a gene; V was cut back by 3 bases and J by 15 bases.

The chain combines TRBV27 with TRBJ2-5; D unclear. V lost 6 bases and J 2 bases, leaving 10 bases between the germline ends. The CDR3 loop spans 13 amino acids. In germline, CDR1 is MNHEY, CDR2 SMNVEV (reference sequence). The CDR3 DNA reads TGTGCCAGCAGACCGGGCTTTCAAGAGACCCAGTACTTC. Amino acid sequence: CASRPGFQETQYF.

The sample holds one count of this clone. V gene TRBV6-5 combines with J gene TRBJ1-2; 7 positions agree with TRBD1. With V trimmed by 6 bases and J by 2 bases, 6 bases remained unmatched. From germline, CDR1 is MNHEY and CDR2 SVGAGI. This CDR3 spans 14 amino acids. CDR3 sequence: CASRPDRNNYGYTF. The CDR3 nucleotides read TGTGCCAGCAGGCCGGACAGGAACAACTATGGCTACACCTTC.

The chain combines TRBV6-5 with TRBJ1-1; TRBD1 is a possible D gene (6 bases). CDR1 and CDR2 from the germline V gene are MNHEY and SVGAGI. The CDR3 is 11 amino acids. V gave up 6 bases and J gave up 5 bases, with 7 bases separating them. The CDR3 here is CASRQGTEAFF. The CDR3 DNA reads TGTGCCAGCAGACAGGGAACTGAAGCTTTCTTT.

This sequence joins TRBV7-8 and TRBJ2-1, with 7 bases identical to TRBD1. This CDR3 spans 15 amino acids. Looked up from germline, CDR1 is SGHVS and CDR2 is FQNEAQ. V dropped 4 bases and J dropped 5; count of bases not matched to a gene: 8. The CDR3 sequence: CASSSRQGSNNEQFF. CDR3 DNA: TGTGCCAGCAGCTCCCGACAGGGCTCTAACAATGAGCAGTTCTTC.

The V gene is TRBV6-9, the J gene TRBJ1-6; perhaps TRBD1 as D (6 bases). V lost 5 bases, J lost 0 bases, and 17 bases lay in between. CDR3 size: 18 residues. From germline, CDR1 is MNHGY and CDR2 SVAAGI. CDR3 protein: CASSPTGKRDSYNSPLHF. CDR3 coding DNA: TGTGCCAGCAGTCCCACAGGGAAACGGGACTCCTATAATTCACCCCTCCACTTT.

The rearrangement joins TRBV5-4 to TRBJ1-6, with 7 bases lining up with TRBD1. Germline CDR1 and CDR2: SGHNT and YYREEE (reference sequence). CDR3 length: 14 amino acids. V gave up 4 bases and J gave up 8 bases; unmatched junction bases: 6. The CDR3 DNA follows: TGTGCCAGCAGCCTACAGGGGTGGGATTCACCCCTCCACTTT. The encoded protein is CASSLQGWDSPLHF.

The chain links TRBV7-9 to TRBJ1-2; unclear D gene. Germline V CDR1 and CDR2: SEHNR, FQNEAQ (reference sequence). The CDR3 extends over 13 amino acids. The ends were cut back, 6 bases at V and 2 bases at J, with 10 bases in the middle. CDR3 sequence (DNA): TGTGCCAGCAGACTAGACACCAACTATGGCTACACCTTC. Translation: CASRLDTNYGYTF.

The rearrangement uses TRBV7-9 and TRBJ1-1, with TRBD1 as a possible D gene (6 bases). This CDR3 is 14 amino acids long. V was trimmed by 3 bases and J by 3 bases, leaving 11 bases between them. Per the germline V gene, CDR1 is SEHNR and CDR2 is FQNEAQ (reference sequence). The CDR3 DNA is TGTGCCAGCAGCTTGAGGGACACTGACACTGAAGCTTTCTTT. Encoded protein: CASSLRDTDTEAFF. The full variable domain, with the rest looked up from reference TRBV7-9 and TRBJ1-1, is DTGVSQNPRHKITKRGQNVTFRCDPISEHNRLYWYRQTLGQGPEFLTYFQNEAQLEKSRLLSDRFSAERPKGSFSTLEIQRTEQGDSAMYLCASSLRDTDTEAFFGQGTRLTVV.

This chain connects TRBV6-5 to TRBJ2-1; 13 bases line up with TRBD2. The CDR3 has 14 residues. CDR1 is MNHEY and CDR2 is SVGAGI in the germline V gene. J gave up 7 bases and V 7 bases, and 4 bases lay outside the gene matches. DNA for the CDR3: TGTGCCAGCACACGGACTAGCGGGGGAAATGAGCAGTTCTTC. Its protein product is CASTRTSGGNEQFF.

CDR3 loop: CASSSGANYGYTF. CDR3 bases: TGTGCCAGCTCATCCGGAGCCAACTATGGCTACACCTTC. The rearrangement joins TRBV18 to TRBJ1-2; D not certain. The CDR3 loop spans 13 amino acids. The V end lost 5 bases, the J end lost 2 bases, and 9 bases lay between the germline ends. Germline CDR1 KGHSH, CDR2 LQKENI.

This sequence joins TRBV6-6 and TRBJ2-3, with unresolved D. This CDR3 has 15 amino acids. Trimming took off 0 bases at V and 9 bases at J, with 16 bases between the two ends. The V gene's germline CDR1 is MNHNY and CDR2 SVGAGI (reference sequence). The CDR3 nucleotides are TGTGCCAGCAGTTACTCTTCCGGGCAAGTGGGAACGCAGTATTTT. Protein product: CASSYSSGQVGTQYF.

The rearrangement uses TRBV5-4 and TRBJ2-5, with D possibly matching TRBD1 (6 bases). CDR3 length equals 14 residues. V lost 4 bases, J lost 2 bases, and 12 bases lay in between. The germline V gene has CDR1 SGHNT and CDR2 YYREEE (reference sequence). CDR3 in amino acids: CASSTDGQQETQYF. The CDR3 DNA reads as TGTGCCAGCAGCACGGACGGACAGCAAGAGACCCAGTACTTC.

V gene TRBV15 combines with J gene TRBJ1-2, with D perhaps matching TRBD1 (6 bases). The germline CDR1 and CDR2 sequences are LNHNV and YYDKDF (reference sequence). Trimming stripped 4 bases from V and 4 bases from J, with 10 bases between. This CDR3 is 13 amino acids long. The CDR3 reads CATSKGGSYGYTF. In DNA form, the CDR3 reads TGTGCCACCAGCAAAGGGGGGAGCTATGGCTACACCTTC.

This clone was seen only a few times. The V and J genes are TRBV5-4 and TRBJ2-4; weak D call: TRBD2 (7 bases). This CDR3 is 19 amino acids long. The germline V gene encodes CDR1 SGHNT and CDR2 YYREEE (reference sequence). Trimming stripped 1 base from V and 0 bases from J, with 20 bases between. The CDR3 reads CASSLWRVRGGQAKNIQYF. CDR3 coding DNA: TGTGCCAGCAGCTTGTGGAGAGTGAGGGGGGGACAAGCCAAAAACATTCAGTACTTC.

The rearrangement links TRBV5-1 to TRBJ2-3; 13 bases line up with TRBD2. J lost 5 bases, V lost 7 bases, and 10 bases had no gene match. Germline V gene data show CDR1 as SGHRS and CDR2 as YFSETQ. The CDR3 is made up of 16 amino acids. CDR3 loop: CASASGLAGNIDTQYF. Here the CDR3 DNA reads TGCGCCAGCGCGTCGGGACTAGCGGGGAATATAGATACGCAGTATTTT.

The CDR3: CASSSPLNEQFF. The CDR3 nucleotides read TGTGCCAGCAGTTCCCCCCTAAATGAGCAGTTCTTC. The chain couples TRBV28 to TRBJ2-1; D remains ambiguous. The V end was cut by 4 bases, the J end by 7 bases, with 8 bases between. There are 12 residues in the CDR3. Per the germline V gene, CDR1 is MDHEN and CDR2 is SYDVKM.

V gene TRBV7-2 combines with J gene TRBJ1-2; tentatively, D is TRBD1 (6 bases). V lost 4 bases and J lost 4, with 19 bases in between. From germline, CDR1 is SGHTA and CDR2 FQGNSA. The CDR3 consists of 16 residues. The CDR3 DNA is TGTGCCAGCAGCTCTTATACAGGGCCCACTACCTATGGCTACACCTTC. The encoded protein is CASSSYTGPTTYGYTF.

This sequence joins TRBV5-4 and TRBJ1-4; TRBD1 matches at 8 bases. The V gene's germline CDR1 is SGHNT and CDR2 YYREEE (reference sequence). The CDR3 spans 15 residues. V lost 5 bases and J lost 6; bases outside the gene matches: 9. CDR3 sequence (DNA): TGTGCCAGCAGGGACGCAGGGGGCGCGCATGAAAAACTGTTTTTT. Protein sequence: CASRDAGGAHEKLFF.

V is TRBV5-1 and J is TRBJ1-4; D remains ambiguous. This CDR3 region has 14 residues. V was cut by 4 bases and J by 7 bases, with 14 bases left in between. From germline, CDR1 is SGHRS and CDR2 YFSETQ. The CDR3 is CASSRGSVAEKLFF. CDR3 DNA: TGCGCCAGCAGCCGAGGTTCGGTCGCTGAAAAACTGTTTTTT.

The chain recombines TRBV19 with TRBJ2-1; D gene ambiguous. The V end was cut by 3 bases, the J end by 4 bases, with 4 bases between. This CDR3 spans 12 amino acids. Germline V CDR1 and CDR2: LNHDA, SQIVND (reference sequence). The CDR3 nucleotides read TGTGCCAGTAGTATCAGATACAATGAGCAGTTCTTC. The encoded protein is CASSIRYNEQFF.

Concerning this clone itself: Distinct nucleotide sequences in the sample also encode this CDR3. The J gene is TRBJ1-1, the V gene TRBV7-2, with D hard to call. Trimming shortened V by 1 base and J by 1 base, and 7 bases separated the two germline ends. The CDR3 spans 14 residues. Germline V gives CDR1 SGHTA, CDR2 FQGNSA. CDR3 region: CASSLGRGNTEAFF. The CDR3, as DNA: TGTGCCAGCAGCTTAGGACGGGGGAACACTGAAGCTTTCTTT.

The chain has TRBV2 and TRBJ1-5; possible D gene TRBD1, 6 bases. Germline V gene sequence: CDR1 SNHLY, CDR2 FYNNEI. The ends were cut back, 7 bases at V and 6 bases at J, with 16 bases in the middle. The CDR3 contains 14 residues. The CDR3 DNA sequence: TGTGCCAGCAACGCTAGGGGGGTGGGTCAGCCCCAGCATTTT. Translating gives CASNARGVGQPQHF. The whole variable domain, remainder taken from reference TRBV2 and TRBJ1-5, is EPEVTQTPSHQVTQMGQEVILRCVPISNHLYFYWYRQILGQKVEFLVSFYNNEISEKSEIFDDQFSVERPDGSNFTLKIRSTKLEDSAMYFCASNARGVGQPQHFGDGTRLSIL.